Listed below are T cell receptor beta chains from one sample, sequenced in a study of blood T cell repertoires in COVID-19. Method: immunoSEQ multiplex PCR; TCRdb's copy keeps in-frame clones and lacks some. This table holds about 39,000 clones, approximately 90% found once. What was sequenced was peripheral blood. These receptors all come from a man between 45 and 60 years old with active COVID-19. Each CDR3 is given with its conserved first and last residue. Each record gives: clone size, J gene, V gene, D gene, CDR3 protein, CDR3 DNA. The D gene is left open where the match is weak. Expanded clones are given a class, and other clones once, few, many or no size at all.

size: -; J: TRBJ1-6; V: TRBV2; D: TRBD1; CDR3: CASSVGTGNSPLHF; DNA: TGTGCCAGCAGTGTCGGGACAGGAAATTCACCCCTCCACTTT
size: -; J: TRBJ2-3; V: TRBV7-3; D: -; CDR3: CASSPYAGAPDTQYF; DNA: TGTGCCAGCAGCCCATACGCGGGTGCCCCAGATACGCAGTATTTT
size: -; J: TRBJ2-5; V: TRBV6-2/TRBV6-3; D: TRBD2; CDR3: CASSLLAGGPGRETQYF; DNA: TGTGCCAGCAGCTTACTAGCGGGGGGCCCTGGGAGAGAGACCCAGTACTTC
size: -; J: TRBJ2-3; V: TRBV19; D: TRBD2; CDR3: CASSPQRGNSDTQYF; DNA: TGTGCCAGTAGTCCCCAGCGGGGGAATTCAGATACGCAGTATTTT
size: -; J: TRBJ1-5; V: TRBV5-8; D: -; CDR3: CASSLVSDQPQHF; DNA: TGTGCCAGCAGCTTAGTAAGCGATCAGCCCCAGCATTTT
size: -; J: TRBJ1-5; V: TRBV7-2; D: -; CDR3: CASSLVLYQPQHF; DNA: TGTGCCAGCAGCTTAGTTCTCTATCAGCCCCAGCATTTT
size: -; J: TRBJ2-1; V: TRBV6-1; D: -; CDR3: CASSEFRTVSYNEQFF; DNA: TGTGCCAGCAGTGAATTTAGGACAGTCTCCTACAATGAGCAGTTCTTC
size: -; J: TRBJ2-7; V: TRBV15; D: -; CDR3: CATSRAPLKDEQYF; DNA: TGTGCCACCAGCAGGGCCCCGCTCAAAGACGAGCAGTACTTC
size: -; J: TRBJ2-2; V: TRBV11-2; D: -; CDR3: CASSFGLRRVTGELFF; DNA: TGTGCCAGCAGTTTTGGTCTAAGGCGGGTGACCGGGGAGCTGTTTTTT
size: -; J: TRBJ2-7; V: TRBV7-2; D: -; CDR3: CASSPNSHEQYF; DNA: TGTGCCAGCAGCCCCAACAGCCACGAGCAGTACTTC
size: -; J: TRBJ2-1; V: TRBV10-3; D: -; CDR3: CAISELQYNEQFF; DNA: TGTGCCATCAGTGAGTTACAGTACAATGAGCAGTTCTTC
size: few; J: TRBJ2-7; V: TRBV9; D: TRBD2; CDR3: CASSLRGLAEYPYEQYF; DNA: TGTGCCAGCAGCCTACGAGGACTAGCGGAATATCCCTACGAGCAGTACTTC
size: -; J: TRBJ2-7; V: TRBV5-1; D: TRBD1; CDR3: CASSRDRGWEQYF; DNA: TGCGCCAGCAGCCGGGACAGGGGTTGGGAGCAGTACTTC
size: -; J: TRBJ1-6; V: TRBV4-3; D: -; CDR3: CASSLHGQYNSPLHF; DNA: TGCGCCAGCAGCCTCCACGGACAGTATAATTCACCCCTCCACTTT
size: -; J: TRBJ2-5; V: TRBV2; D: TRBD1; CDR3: CASSEARQGQETQYF; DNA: TGTGCCAGCAGTGAAGCGAGACAGGGACAAGAGACCCAGTACTTC
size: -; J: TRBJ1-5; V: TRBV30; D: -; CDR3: CAWSVQEGDNQPQHF; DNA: TGTGCCTGGAGTGTACAAGAGGGGGACAATCAGCCCCAGCATTTT
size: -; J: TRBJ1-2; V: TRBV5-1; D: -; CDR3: CASSFGQNYGHTF; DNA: TGCGCCAGCAGCTTTGGCCAGAACTATGGCCACACCTTC